Listed below are T cell receptor beta chains from one sample, sequenced in a study of cytomegalovirus exposure and HLA in healthy donors. Clones were read by immunoSEQ multiplex PCR, and TCRdb kept only the in-frame ones, dropping some. The table lists 180,000 or so clones, approximately 84% of them singletons. Material for sequencing was PBMCs. The receptors shown here come from a girl between 5 and 17 years old in good health and CMV-seropositive. CDR3s include the opening cysteine and the closing phenylalanine or tryptophan. Each record gives: V gene, clone size, D gene, J gene, CDR3 DNA, CDR3 protein. The D gene is left open where the match is weak. A clone size is listed for some rows: how often the clone was seen (once, few, many), or a class if it is expanded.

v_gene: TRBV5-8; abundance: few; d_gene: -; j_gene: TRBJ1-4; CDR3nt: TGTGCCAGCAGCTTGACAGGGCCTAATGAAAAACTGTTTTTT; CDR3aa: CASSLTGPNEKLFF
v_gene: TRBV7-8; abundance: -; d_gene: -; j_gene: TRBJ2-3; CDR3nt: TGTGCCAGCAGCTTTGCGGGCGGGGCCACAGATACGCAGTATTTT; CDR3aa: CASSFAGGATDTQYF
v_gene: TRBV9; abundance: -; d_gene: TRBD2; j_gene: TRBJ2-1; CDR3nt: TGTGCCAGCAGCGCCACCCGGACTAGCGGGAGTTCCTACAATGAGCAGTTCTTC; CDR3aa: CASSATRTSGSSYNEQFF
v_gene: TRBV5-1; abundance: -; d_gene: -; j_gene: TRBJ2-6; CDR3nt: TGCGCCAGCACAAGGTCCGGGGAGCTGGGCTCTGGGGCCAACGTCCTGACTTTC; CDR3aa: CASTRSGELGSGANVLTF
v_gene: TRBV28; abundance: -; d_gene: TRBD1; j_gene: TRBJ2-3; CDR3nt: TGTGCCAGCAGTTTTCGGGACAGGGGATCAGATACGCAGTATTTT; CDR3aa: CASSFRDRGSDTQYF
v_gene: TRBV27; abundance: -; d_gene: TRBD1; j_gene: TRBJ2-6; CDR3nt: TGTGCCAGCCTGGACAGGAAATCTGGGGCCAACGTCCTGACTTTC; CDR3aa: CASLDRKSGANVLTF
v_gene: TRBV12-5; abundance: -; d_gene: TRBD2; j_gene: TRBJ2-7; CDR3nt: TGTGCTAGTGGTTTGCTGGCGGGAGCCCTCTTCGAGCAGTACTTC; CDR3aa: CASGLLAGALFEQYF
v_gene: TRBV6-5; abundance: few; d_gene: -; j_gene: TRBJ2-1; CDR3nt: TGTGCCAGCAGAAAGGGGCCACGCAATGAGCAGTTCTTC; CDR3aa: CASRKGPRNEQFF
v_gene: TRBV7-2; abundance: -; d_gene: -; j_gene: TRBJ1-1; CDR3nt: TGTGCCAGCAGCTTAGATCGGGGAGGGGGCACTGAAGCTTTCTTT; CDR3aa: CASSLDRGGGTEAFF
v_gene: TRBV6-5; abundance: -; d_gene: -; j_gene: TRBJ1-5; CDR3nt: TGTGCCAGCAGTTCTACAGGGATCAGCAATCAGCCCCAGCATTTT; CDR3aa: CASSSTGISNQPQHF
v_gene: TRBV25-1; abundance: few; d_gene: TRBD2; j_gene: TRBJ2-7; CDR3nt: TGTGCCAGCAGTGGGGGACTAGTAGGCTCCTACGAGCAGTACTTC; CDR3aa: CASSGGLVGSYEQYF
v_gene: TRBV5-6; abundance: once; d_gene: -; j_gene: TRBJ2-2; CDR3nt: TGTGCCAGCAGCTTCGGTAGGACATCGGTAAACACCGGGGAGCTGTTTTTT; CDR3aa: CASSFGRTSVNTGELFF
v_gene: TRBV7-9; abundance: -; d_gene: -; j_gene: TRBJ1-5; CDR3nt: TGTGCCAGCAGCTTAGAGGCAGGGATCGGACAGCCCCAGCATTTT; CDR3aa: CASSLEAGIGQPQHF
v_gene: TRBV9; abundance: -; d_gene: TRBD1; j_gene: TRBJ2-7; CDR3nt: TGTGCCAGCAGCTTCGCGGGACAGGGACGGCAGTACTTC; CDR3aa: CASSFAGQGRQYF
v_gene: TRBV2; abundance: -; d_gene: TRBD1; j_gene: TRBJ2-4; CDR3nt: TGTGCCAGCAGCGACGGGACAGGGGGATACTTAGCCAAAAACATTCAGTACTTC; CDR3aa: CASSDGTGGYLAKNIQYF
v_gene: TRBV30; abundance: -; d_gene: TRBD2; j_gene: TRBJ2-1; CDR3nt: TGTGCCTGGAGGACTGGACTAGCGGGAGATGAGCAGTTCTTC; CDR3aa: CAWRTGLAGDEQFF
v_gene: TRBV25-1; abundance: few; d_gene: -; j_gene: TRBJ2-7; CDR3nt: TGTGCCAGCCGGGACAATTTCTCCTACGAGCAGTACTTC; CDR3aa: CASRDNFSYEQYF
v_gene: TRBV2; abundance: few; d_gene: TRBD1; j_gene: TRBJ2-4; CDR3nt: TGTGCCAGCAACCGGGACAGGGAAGGGGCGGCCAAAAACATTCAGTACTTC; CDR3aa: CASNRDREGAAKNIQYF
v_gene: TRBV6-5; abundance: few; d_gene: -; j_gene: TRBJ2-7; CDR3nt: TGTGCCAGCAGTTACGGTAGTACGAGCGAGCAGTACTTC; CDR3aa: CASSYGSTSEQYF
v_gene: TRBV19; abundance: -; d_gene: -; j_gene: TRBJ2-3; CDR3nt: TGTGCCAGTAGTATGGTGGGGGGAGAATCAGATACGCAGTATTTT; CDR3aa: CASSMVGGESDTQYF
v_gene: TRBV25-1; abundance: -; d_gene: -; j_gene: TRBJ2-5; CDR3nt: TGTGCCAGCAGTCCGCCGGGAACCCACCAAGAGACCCAGTACTTC; CDR3aa: CASSPPGTHQETQYF
v_gene: TRBV2; abundance: -; d_gene: -; j_gene: TRBJ2-6; CDR3nt: TGTGCCAGCACCCTTAGACAGGGGGCCAACGTCCTGACTTTC; CDR3aa: CASTLRQGANVLTF
v_gene: TRBV27; abundance: -; d_gene: TRBD1; j_gene: TRBJ2-7; CDR3nt: TGTGCCAGCAGTTTTGGGACAGCCGAGCAGTACTTC; CDR3aa: CASSFGTAEQYF
v_gene: TRBV7-2; abundance: once; d_gene: -; j_gene: TRBJ1-1; CDR3nt: TGTGCCAGCAGCCGAGTGAGGGACACTGAAGCTTTCTTT; CDR3aa: CASSRVRDTEAFF
v_gene: TRBV7-9; abundance: -; d_gene: TRBD1; j_gene: TRBJ1-3; CDR3nt: TGTGCCAGCAGCTCTTCCGGGACAGGGGGCCGGAACACCATATATTTT; CDR3aa: CASSSSGTGGRNTIYF
v_gene: TRBV18; abundance: -; d_gene: TRBD1; j_gene: TRBJ2-7; CDR3nt: TGTGCCAGCTCACCACGTCAACAGGGGGCTACCTACGAGCAGTACTTC; CDR3aa: CASSPRQQGATYEQYF
v_gene: TRBV6-1; abundance: -; d_gene: -; j_gene: TRBJ2-3; CDR3nt: TGTGCCACCCCACCGGGAGATTGCCCAGATACGCAGTATTTT; CDR3aa: CATPPGDCPDTQYF
v_gene: TRBV27; abundance: few; d_gene: -; j_gene: TRBJ2-1; CDR3nt: TGTGCCAGCAGTTTTATATGGGAGAGGAATGAGCAGTTCTTC; CDR3aa: CASSFIWERNEQFF
v_gene: TRBV6-1; abundance: -; d_gene: -; j_gene: TRBJ1-5; CDR3nt: TGTGCCAGCAGGGTCGGGATTAGCAATCAGCCCCAGCATTTT; CDR3aa: CASRVGISNQPQHF
v_gene: TRBV18; abundance: -; d_gene: -; j_gene: TRBJ1-5; CDR3nt: TGTGCCAGCTCACCACGGTCATGGGAGAATCAGCCCCAGCATTTT; CDR3aa: CASSPRSWENQPQHF
v_gene: TRBV4-3; abundance: -; d_gene: -; j_gene: TRBJ2-1; CDR3nt: TGCGCCAGCAGCCAAGTGGGTGTCGTCGTGGGCGAGCAGTTCTTC; CDR3aa: CASSQVGVVVGEQFF
v_gene: TRBV10-3; abundance: -; d_gene: -; j_gene: TRBJ2-2; CDR3nt: TGTGCCATCACTCATGACAAAGAGGGGGTGCGGGCGGACACCGGGGAGCTGTTTTTT; CDR3aa: CAITHDKEGVRADTGELFF
v_gene: TRBV7-3; abundance: -; d_gene: TRBD2; j_gene: TRBJ2-3; CDR3nt: TGTGCCAGCAGCTCCGTAGCGGGAGGGCCCCCCGATACGCAGTATTTT; CDR3aa: CASSSVAGGPPDTQYF
v_gene: TRBV2; abundance: -; d_gene: TRBD1; j_gene: TRBJ2-2; CDR3nt: TGTGCCACCAGGACAGGGAGGTTGAACACCGGGGAGCTGTTTTTT; CDR3aa: CATRTGRLNTGELFF
v_gene: TRBV5-1; abundance: -; d_gene: -; j_gene: TRBJ2-7; CDR3nt: TGCGCCAGCAGCCAAGACTCCACGGCCTACGAGCAGTACTTC; CDR3aa: CASSQDSTAYEQYF
v_gene: TRBV12-5; abundance: once; d_gene: TRBD1; j_gene: TRBJ2-7; CDR3nt: TGTGCTAGTGGTCTTGGACAGGGTCACGAGCAGTACTTC; CDR3aa: CASGLGQGHEQYF
v_gene: TRBV6-5; abundance: -; d_gene: -; j_gene: TRBJ1-3; CDR3nt: TGTGCCAGCAGTCAAGACAGGAGAGGAAACACCATATATTTT; CDR3aa: CASSQDRRGNTIYF
v_gene: TRBV5-1; abundance: -; d_gene: -; j_gene: TRBJ2-7; CDR3nt: TGCGCCAGCAGCTTGGGAGGGAAGAGCGAGCAGTACTTC; CDR3aa: CASSLGGKSEQYF
v_gene: TRBV19; abundance: -; d_gene: -; j_gene: TRBJ1-5; CDR3nt: TGTGCCAGTAGTCCGGGACAAATACTCCATCAGCCCCAGCATTTT; CDR3aa: CASSPGQILHQPQHF
v_gene: TRBV19; abundance: once; d_gene: -; j_gene: TRBJ1-5; CDR3nt: TGTGCCAGTATGGAAAGGGTGGGAGCAATTAATCAGCCCCAGCATTTT; CDR3aa: CASMERVGAINQPQHF
v_gene: TRBV6-5; abundance: -; d_gene: -; j_gene: TRBJ2-3; CDR3nt: TGTGCCAGCAGTGGCCCGGAGAGCGCAGATACGCAGTATTTT; CDR3aa: CASSGPESADTQYF
v_gene: TRBV10-2; abundance: -; d_gene: -; j_gene: TRBJ1-1; CDR3nt: TGCGCCAGCAGCAGAGCAATAGGGGGTACTGAAGCTTTCTTT; CDR3aa: CASSRAIGGTEAFF
v_gene: TRBV10-3; abundance: -; d_gene: -; j_gene: TRBJ1-1; CDR3nt: TGTGCCATCAGTGAGTCGGAGCAGTCGCCAGCTTTCTTT; CDR3aa: CAISESEQSPAFF
v_gene: TRBV30; abundance: -; d_gene: -; j_gene: TRBJ1-2; CDR3nt: TGTGCCTTGGATACCCTAGGGGTTTTTGGCTACACCTTC; CDR3aa: CALDTLGVFGYTF
v_gene: TRBV11-3; abundance: -; d_gene: -; j_gene: TRBJ2-3; CDR3nt: TGTGCCAGCAGCCCGGGACAAAGCACAGATACGCAGTATTTT; CDR3aa: CASSPGQSTDTQYF
v_gene: TRBV5-1; abundance: -; d_gene: TRBD1; j_gene: TRBJ1-2; CDR3nt: TGCGCCAGCAGCCGCCTCGGACAGGGGGCTCTCTATGGCTACACCTTC; CDR3aa: CASSRLGQGALYGYTF
v_gene: TRBV19; abundance: -; d_gene: TRBD2; j_gene: TRBJ2-5; CDR3nt: TGTGCGACGGGACTAGCGGGGAAAGAGACCCAGTACTTC; CDR3aa: CATGLAGKETQYF
v_gene: TRBV29-1; abundance: -; d_gene: TRBD2; j_gene: TRBJ2-7; CDR3nt: TGCAGCGTTGGCCAGACTAGCAAGATCTACGAGCAGTACTTC; CDR3aa: CSVGQTSKIYEQYF
v_gene: TRBV11-3; abundance: -; d_gene: -; j_gene: TRBJ1-1; CDR3nt: TGTGCCAGCAGCTTAGACGGAGGCCACACTGAAGCTTTCTTT; CDR3aa: CASSLDGGHTEAFF
v_gene: TRBV5-1; abundance: -; d_gene: -; j_gene: TRBJ2-3; CDR3nt: TGCGCCAGCAGCTTGGGGCAGGGAGATACGCAGTATTTT; CDR3aa: CASSLGQGDTQYF
v_gene: TRBV30; abundance: -; d_gene: -; j_gene: TRBJ1-6; CDR3nt: TGTGCCTGGACGGAGGTGGACCTAAATTCACCCCTCCACTTT; CDR3aa: CAWTEVDLNSPLHF
v_gene: TRBV29-1; abundance: -; d_gene: TRBD2; j_gene: TRBJ2-3; CDR3nt: TGCAGCGTCCCGACTAGCGGGGGGCCAGATACGCAGTATTTT; CDR3aa: CSVPTSGGPDTQYF
v_gene: TRBV5-1; abundance: -; d_gene: TRBD1; j_gene: TRBJ1-2; CDR3nt: TGCGCCAGCAGCTGGGACAGGGCGGAATATGGCTACACCTTC; CDR3aa: CASSWDRAEYGYTF